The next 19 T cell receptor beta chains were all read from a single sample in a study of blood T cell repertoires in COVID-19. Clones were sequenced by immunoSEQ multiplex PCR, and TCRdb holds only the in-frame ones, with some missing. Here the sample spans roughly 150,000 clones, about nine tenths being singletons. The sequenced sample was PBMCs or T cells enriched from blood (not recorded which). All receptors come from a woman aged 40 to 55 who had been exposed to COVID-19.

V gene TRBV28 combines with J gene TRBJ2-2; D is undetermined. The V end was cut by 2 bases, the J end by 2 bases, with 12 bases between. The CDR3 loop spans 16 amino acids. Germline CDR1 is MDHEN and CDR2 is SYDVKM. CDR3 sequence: CASSLRSLYNTGELFF. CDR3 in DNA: TGTGCCAGCAGTTTACGGTCCCTATACAACACCGGGGAGCTGTTTTTT.

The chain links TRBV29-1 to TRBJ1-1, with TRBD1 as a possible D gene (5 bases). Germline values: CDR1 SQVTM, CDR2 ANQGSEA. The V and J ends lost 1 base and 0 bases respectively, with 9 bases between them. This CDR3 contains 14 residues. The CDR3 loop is CSVEGQDMNTEAFF. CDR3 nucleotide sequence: TGCAGCGTTGAAGGGCAGGACATGAACACTGAAGCTTTCTTT.

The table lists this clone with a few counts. This CDR3 reads CASSLVGQGGTEAFF. CDR3 coding DNA: TGTGCCAGCAGCTTAGTAGGACAGGGAGGCACTGAAGCTTTCTTT. The chain recombines TRBV7-2 with TRBJ1-1, with 8 bases that match TRBD1. The CDR3 runs to 15 residues. CDR1 is SGHTA, CDR2 FQGNSA, per germline. With 1 base clipped from V and 4 bases from J, the junction kept 5 bases outside the gene matches.

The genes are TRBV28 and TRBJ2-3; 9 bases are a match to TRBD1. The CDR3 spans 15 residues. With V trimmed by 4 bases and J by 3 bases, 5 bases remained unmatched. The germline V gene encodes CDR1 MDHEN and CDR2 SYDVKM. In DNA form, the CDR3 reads TGTGCCAGCAGTTCACAGGGGGCCGGGACAGATACGCAGTATTTT. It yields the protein CASSSQGAGTDTQYF.

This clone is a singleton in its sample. In DNA form, the CDR3 reads TGTGCCAGCAGCTTTGGACAGGGGGAGGAAAAACTGTTTTTT. Protein sequence: CASSFGQGEEKLFF. This chain uses TRBV7-9 with TRBJ1-4, with 10 bases matching TRBD1. The CDR3 sequence is 14 residues long. V lost 3 bases to trimming and J lost 8 bases; unmatched junction nucleotides: 3. Germline V CDR1 and CDR2: SEHNR, FQNEAQ (reference sequence).

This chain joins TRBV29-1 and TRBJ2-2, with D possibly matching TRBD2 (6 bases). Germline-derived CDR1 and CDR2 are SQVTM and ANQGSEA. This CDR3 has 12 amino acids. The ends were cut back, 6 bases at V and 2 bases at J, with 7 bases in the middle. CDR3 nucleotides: TGCAGCGTCGGGGGAAACACCGGGGAGCTGTTTTTT. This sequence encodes CSVGGNTGELFF.

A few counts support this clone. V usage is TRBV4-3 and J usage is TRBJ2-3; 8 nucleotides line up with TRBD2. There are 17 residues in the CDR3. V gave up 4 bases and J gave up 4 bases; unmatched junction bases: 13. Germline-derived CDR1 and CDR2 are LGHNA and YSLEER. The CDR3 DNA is TGCGCCAGCAGCCCTCGTTTTAGCGGGATAGGGGCAGATACGCAGTATTTT. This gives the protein CASSPRFSGIGADTQYF.

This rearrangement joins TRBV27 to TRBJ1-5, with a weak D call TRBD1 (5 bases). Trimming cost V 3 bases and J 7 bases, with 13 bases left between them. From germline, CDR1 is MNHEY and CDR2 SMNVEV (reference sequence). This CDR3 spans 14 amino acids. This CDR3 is CASSLGRGGQPQHF. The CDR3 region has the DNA TGTGCCAGCAGTTTGGGTAGGGGCGGACAGCCCCAGCATTTT.

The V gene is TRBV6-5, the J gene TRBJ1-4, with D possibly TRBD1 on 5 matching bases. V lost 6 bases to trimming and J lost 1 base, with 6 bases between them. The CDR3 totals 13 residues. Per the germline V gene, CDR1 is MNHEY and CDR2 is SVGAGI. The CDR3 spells CASRQGTNEKLFF. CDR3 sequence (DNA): TGTGCCAGCAGGCAGGGAACTAATGAAAAACTGTTTTTT.

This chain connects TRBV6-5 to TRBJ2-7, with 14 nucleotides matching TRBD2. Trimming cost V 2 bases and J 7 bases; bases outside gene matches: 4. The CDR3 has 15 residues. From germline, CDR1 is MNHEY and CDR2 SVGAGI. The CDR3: CASSYGLAGGREQYF. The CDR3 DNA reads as TGTGCCAGCAGTTACGGACTAGCGGGAGGTCGGGAGCAGTACTTC.

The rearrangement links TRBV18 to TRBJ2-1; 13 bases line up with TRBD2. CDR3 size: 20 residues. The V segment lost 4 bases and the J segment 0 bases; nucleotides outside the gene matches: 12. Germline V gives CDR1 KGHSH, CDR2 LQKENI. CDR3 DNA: TGTGCCAGCTCACGTATTCCGGGACTAGCGGGGCCCAGCTCCTACAATGAGCAGTTCTTC. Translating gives CASSRIPGLAGPSSYNEQFF.

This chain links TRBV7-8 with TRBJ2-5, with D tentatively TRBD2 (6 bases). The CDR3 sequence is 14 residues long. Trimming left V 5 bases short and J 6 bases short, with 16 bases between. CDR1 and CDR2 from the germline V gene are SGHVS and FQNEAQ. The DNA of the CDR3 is TGTGCCAGCAGCGACGAGCTAGCGATGAAGACCCAGTACTTC. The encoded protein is CASSDELAMKTQYF.

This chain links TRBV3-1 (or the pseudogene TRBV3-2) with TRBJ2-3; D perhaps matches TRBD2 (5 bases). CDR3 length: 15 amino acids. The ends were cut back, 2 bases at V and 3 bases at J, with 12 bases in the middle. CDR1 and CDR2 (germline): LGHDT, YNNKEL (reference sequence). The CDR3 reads CASSQSGYPTDTQYF. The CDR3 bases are TGTGCCAGCAGCCAATCGGGGTATCCGACAGATACGCAGTATTTT.

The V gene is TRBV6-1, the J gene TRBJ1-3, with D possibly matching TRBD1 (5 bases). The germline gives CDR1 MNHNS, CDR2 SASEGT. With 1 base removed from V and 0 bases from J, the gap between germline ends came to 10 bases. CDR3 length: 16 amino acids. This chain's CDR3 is CASSEGQGGSGNTIYF. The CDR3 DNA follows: TGTGCCAGCAGTGAAGGGCAGGGAGGCTCTGGAAACACCATATATTTT.

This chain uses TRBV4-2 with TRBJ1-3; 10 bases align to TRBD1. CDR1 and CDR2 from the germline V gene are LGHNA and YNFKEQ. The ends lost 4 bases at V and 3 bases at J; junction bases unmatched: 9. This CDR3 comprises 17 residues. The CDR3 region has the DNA TGTGCCAGCAGCCCGACAGGGGGCGCATTCGGTGGAAACACCATATATTTT. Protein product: CASSPTGGAFGGNTIYF.

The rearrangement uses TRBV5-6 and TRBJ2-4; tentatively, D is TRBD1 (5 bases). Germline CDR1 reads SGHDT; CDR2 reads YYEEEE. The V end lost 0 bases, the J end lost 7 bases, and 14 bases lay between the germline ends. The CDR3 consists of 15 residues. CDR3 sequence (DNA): TGTGCCAGCAGCTTGGCGCCAGGGAAAGACAACATTCAGTACTTC. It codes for CASSLAPGKDNIQYF.

CDR3 sequence reads: CASTSGTGYYEQYF. The CDR3 DNA sequence: TGTGCCAGCACCTCAGGGACAGGTTACTACGAGCAGTACTTC. The V and J genes are TRBV7-9 and TRBJ2-7, with 8 nucleotides matching TRBD1. Looked up from germline, CDR1 is SEHNR and CDR2 is FQNEAQ (reference sequence). The CDR3 is 14 residues long. The V gene end was trimmed by 7 bases and the J gene end by 3 bases; junction bases not matched to a gene: 8. The variable domain in full, with the rest retrieved from reference TRBV7-9 and TRBJ2-7, is DTGVSQNPRHKITKRGQNVTFRCDPISEHNRLYWYRQTLGQGPEFLTYFQNEAQLEKSRLLSDRFSAERPKGSFSTLEIQRTEQGDSAMYLCASTSGTGYYEQYFGPGTRLTVT.

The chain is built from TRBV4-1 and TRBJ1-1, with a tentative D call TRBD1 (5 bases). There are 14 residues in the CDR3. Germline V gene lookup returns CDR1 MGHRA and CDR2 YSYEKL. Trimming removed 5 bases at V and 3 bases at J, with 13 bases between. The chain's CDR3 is CASSLGVVDTEAFF. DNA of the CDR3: TGCGCCAGCAGCTTAGGGGTGGTGGACACTGAAGCTTTCTTT.

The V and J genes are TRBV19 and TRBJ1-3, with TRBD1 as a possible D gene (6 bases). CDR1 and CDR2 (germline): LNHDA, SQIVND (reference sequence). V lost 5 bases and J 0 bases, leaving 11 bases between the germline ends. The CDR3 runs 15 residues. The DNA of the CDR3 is TGTGCCAGTAGTCTACAGGGCCCCTCTGGAAACACCATATATTTT. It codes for CASSLQGPSGNTIYF.